The count of the clone carrying this T cell receptor beta chain is one. The data were taken from a study of blood T cell repertoires in COVID-19. Authors' processing steps: Scientists estimated how many nucleated cells there were by amplifying reference gene primers. TCRdb's table, derived via immunoSEQ multiplex PCR, lists solely in-frame clones and lacks some. The V and J calls and the clone size are those of that table, but D and trimming were determined from the DNA. Among hundreds of thousands of clones listed, about 90% were seen once. This CDR3 contains 16 residues. Germline V CDR1 and CDR2: SGHTA, FQGNSA. Trimming removed 5 bases from V and 7 bases from J; junction bases left unmatched: 10.

The receptor was derived from a woman aged 70-85 years with COVID-19, enrolled during active disease. The chain is built from TRBV7-2 and TRBJ2-1; 11 nucleotides align to TRBD1. Sequencing used peripheral blood. CDR3: CASSPRAGQGGNEQFF. For the CDR3, the DNA is TGTGCCAGCAGCCCCAGAGCGGGACAGGGGGGGAATGAGCAGTTCTTC.